These 31 T cell receptor beta chains share one sample of origin, sequenced in a study of PD-L1 blockade in urothelial cancer. Assay used: immunoSEQ multiplex PCR; TCRdb lists only in-frame clones, some missing. The sample has tens of thousands of clones, less than 85% seen once; the top ten hold roughly a tenth. Time point given: pretreatment peripheral blood. Material: PBMCs, obtained around atezolizumab (anti-PD-L1) treatment. These receptor sequences come from a man aged 65 to 79 with urothelial cancer.

The genes are TRBV29-1 and TRBJ1-5, with D unresolved. The V end was cut by 4 bases, the J end by 0 bases, with 13 bases between. This CDR3 contains 15 residues. Germline V gene sequence: CDR1 SQVTM, CDR2 ANQGSEA. CDR3 DNA: TGCAGCGTTGGCGGGCCATCGAATAGCAATCAGCCCCAGCATTTT. Translation gives CSVGGPSNSNQPQHF.

The chain joins TRBV9 to TRBJ2-2, with D perhaps matching TRBD2 (5 bases). Deletions cut 0 bases from V and 0 bases from J, with 12 bases between. In germline, CDR1 is SGDLS, CDR2 YYNGEE. This CDR3 comprises 17 residues. CDR3 sequence reads: CASSVDLGLANTGELFF. In nucleotides, the CDR3 is TGTGCCAGCAGCGTAGACTTAGGACTCGCGAACACCGGGGAGCTGTTTTTT.

A single count supports this clone. The V call is TRBV6-1, the J call TRBJ2-1, with 14 bases lining up with TRBD2. The germline gives CDR1 MNHNS, CDR2 SASEGT. The CDR3 covers 16 residues. The junction had 9 bases not matched to a gene; V was cut back by 4 bases and J by 10 bases. In DNA, the CDR3 is TGTGCCAGCAGTGGACCGGGACTAGCGGGGGTGGGGGAGCAGTTCTTC. Protein: CASSGPGLAGVGEQFF.

The V and J genes are TRBV18 and TRBJ2-7, with 7 positions matching TRBD1. The CDR3 has 13 residues. After removal of 10 bases from V and 3 bases from J, the junction contained 9 bases not matched to a gene. Germline V gene data show CDR1 as KGHSH and CDR2 as LQKENI. The CDR3, as DNA: TGTGCCACCCGACAGGGACAGCTCTACGAGCAGTACTTC. Protein product: CATRQGQLYEQYF.

V is TRBV18 and J is TRBJ2-2; 9 bases match TRBD1. The V gene's germline CDR1 is KGHSH and CDR2 LQKENI. This CDR3 contains 14 residues. J was trimmed by 3 bases and V by 6 bases; bases with no gene match: 2. CDR3 DNA: TGTGCCAGCTCGGGGACAGGGTACACCGGGGAGCTGTTTTTT. It encodes CASSGTGYTGELFF.

The chain is built from TRBV11-3 and TRBJ2-5, with 9 nucleotides matching TRBD2. Germline values: CDR1 SGHNT, CDR2 YENEEA. The length of the CDR3 is 16 residues. The J segment lost 5 bases and the V segment lost 0 bases, leaving 7 bases of the junction unmatched. The CDR3 DNA follows: TGTGCCAGCAGCTTAGAGGGTAGCGGGAGTATGGAGACCCAGTACTTC. This codes for CASSLEGSGSMETQYF.

The chain uses TRBV28 and TRBJ2-2, with TRBD2 matching 12 bases. V trimming: 4 bases; J trimming: 4 bases; junction bases outside the gene matches: 10. From germline, CDR1 is MDHEN and CDR2 SYDVKM. CDR3 size: 18 residues. The CDR3 region has the DNA TGTGCCAGCAGTTCCCGCCTCTCTAGCGGGAGGGCCACCGGGGAGCTGTTTTTT. Translating gives CASSSRLSSGRATGELFF.

V and J are TRBV19 and TRBJ1-5; 8 bases fit TRBD1. Germline V CDR1 and CDR2: LNHDA, SQIVND (reference sequence). CDR3 length equals 15 residues. J was trimmed by 1 base and V by 7 bases; bases with no gene match: 6. The CDR3: CASTKDRESNQPQHF. For the CDR3, the DNA is TGTGCCAGTACCAAGGACAGGGAAAGCAATCAGCCCCAGCATTTT.

This clone was seen once. The chain employs TRBV5-1 and TRBJ2-7, with 8 bases matching TRBD1. This CDR3 comprises 15 residues. Germline V gene lookup returns CDR1 SGHRS and CDR2 YFSETQ. V gave up 0 bases and J gave up 6 bases; unmatched junction bases: 8. CDR3 residues: CASSLGSQGAREQYF. In nucleotides, the CDR3 is TGCGCCAGCAGCTTGGGCTCCCAGGGGGCGCGCGAGCAGTACTTC.

This chain links TRBV30 with TRBJ2-3; no firm D call. Germline values: CDR1 GTSNPN, CDR2 SVGIG (reference sequence). Trimming took off 1 base at V and 3 bases at J, with 11 bases between the two ends. The CDR3 totals 14 residues. The CDR3 DNA sequence: TGTGCCTGGAGTGCTATACTCTATACAGATACGCAGTATTTT. It specifies CAWSAILYTDTQYF.

The chain employs TRBV7-9 and TRBJ2-1; D remains ambiguous. V was clipped by 2 bases and J by 4 bases, with 12 bases between them. CDR3 length: 15 residues. Germline CDR1 and CDR2: SEHNR and FQNEAQ (reference sequence). Here the CDR3 DNA reads TGTGCCAGCAGCTTAAGCGCCGCGCAATACAATGAGCAGTTCTTC. Translated: CASSLSAAQYNEQFF.

The chain is built from TRBV30 and TRBJ2-1; D not certain. V lost 1 base to trimming and J lost 6 bases, with 10 bases between them. Germline V lookup: CDR1 GTSNPN, CDR2 SVGIG (reference sequence). The CDR3 loop spans 13 amino acids. The CDR3 sequence: CAWSAYRFNEQFF. The DNA of the CDR3 is TGTGCCTGGAGTGCCTACCGGTTCAATGAGCAGTTCTTC.

The chain uses TRBV7-9 and TRBJ2-1, with D tentatively TRBD2 (5 bases). Germline CDR1 reads SEHNR; CDR2 reads FQNEAQ (reference sequence). Trimming stripped 1 base from V and 3 bases from J, with 16 bases between. CDR3 length: 17 residues. This CDR3 is CASSLDTDGGYYNEQFF. For the CDR3, the DNA is TGTGCCAGCAGCTTAGACACGGACGGAGGATACTACAATGAGCAGTTCTTC.

This chain joins TRBV9 and TRBJ2-3, with TRBD2 matching over 9 bases. Germline lookup yields CDR1 SGDLS and CDR2 YYNGEE. This CDR3 spans 18 amino acids. With V trimmed by 0 bases and J by 7 bases, 15 bases remained unmatched. CDR3 in amino acids: CASSVAHVAGESGYTQYF. As DNA, the CDR3 is TGTGCCAGCAGCGTAGCCCACGTAGCGGGAGAATCGGGATATACGCAGTATTTT.

The V and J genes are TRBV10-1 and TRBJ2-7; 11 positions agree with TRBD1. The V segment lost 6 bases and the J segment 5 bases; nucleotides outside the gene matches: 3. The length of the CDR3 is 13 residues. Germline assignment: CDR1 WNHNN and CDR2 SYGVQD (reference sequence). CDR3 loop: CASRGQGEHEQYF. The CDR3, as DNA: TGCGCCAGCAGGGGACAGGGGGAGCACGAGCAGTACTTC.

This chain uses TRBV28 with TRBJ2-2; 8 bases are shared with TRBD2. This CDR3 contains 20 residues. Germline CDR1 is MDHEN and CDR2 is SYDVKM. J was trimmed by 1 base and V by 3 bases; bases with no gene match: 16. For the CDR3, the DNA is TGTGCCAGCAGTTTCCGTTTTTTAGCCTATAGCGGGAAGAACACCGGGGAGCTGTTTTTT. It specifies CASSFRFLAYSGKNTGELFF.

The rearrangement uses TRBV6-5 and TRBJ2-7, with D perhaps matching TRBD1 (5 bases). CDR1 MNHEY and CDR2 SVGAGI come from the germline V gene. The CDR3 spans 15 residues. Between the trimmed V and J ends, which lost 0 bases and 2 bases, there was a span of 11 bases. CDR3 sequence reads: CASSYSAAGPYEQYF. CDR3 coding DNA: TGTGCCAGCAGTTACTCGGCCGCAGGGCCCTACGAGCAGTACTTC.

The genes are TRBV21-1 and TRBJ2-3; the table assigns TRBD2, which was not confirmed against the DNA. TRBV21-1 is given as a pseudogene. The CDR3 is 18 residues long. The DNA of the CDR3 is TGTGCCAGCAGCAAAGCCAAAAGCGGGAGGGCTAGCACAGATACGCAGTATTTT. Translation gives CASSKAKSGRASTDTQYF.

This clone was counted a few times. This rearrangement joins TRBV28 to TRBJ2-7, with 8 bases fitting TRBD2. Germline lookup yields CDR1 MDHEN and CDR2 SYDVKM. The CDR3 contains 15 residues. J lost 7 bases, V lost 3 bases, and 11 bases had no gene match. The CDR3: CASSFPGLAAGEQYF. CDR3 nucleotides: TGTGCCAGCAGTTTTCCCGGACTAGCTGCAGGTGAGCAGTACTTC.

This chain links TRBV27 with TRBJ2-7, with D possibly matching TRBD2 (5 bases). This CDR3 is 14 amino acids long. V lost 6 bases and J 3 bases, leaving 15 bases between the germline ends. Germline values: CDR1 MNHEY, CDR2 SMNVEV (reference sequence). The CDR3 loop is CASRSSGAGYEQYF. CDR3 DNA: TGTGCCAGCAGATCGAGCGGAGCTGGCTACGAGCAGTACTTC.

This chain links TRBV19 with TRBJ1-2, with 9 bases that match TRBD1. Germline V CDR1 and CDR2: LNHDA, SQIVND (reference sequence). CDR3 length: 16 amino acids. Trimming at V came to 0 bases and at J to 5 bases, leaving 7 bases not matched to a gene. In DNA form, the CDR3 reads TGTGCCAGTAGTATAGACCTGACAGGGGGAAAATATGGCTACACCTTC. Translating gives CASSIDLTGGKYGYTF.

This clone appeared a few times. The gene calls are TRBV29-1 and TRBJ1-2; 8 bases align to TRBD1. Per germline, CDR1 SQVTM and CDR2 ANQGSEA. Trimming took 6 bases from V and 5 from J; bases not matched to a gene: 8. CDR3 size: 13 residues. The CDR3 region is CSVRPGQEYGYTF. The CDR3 nucleotides are TGCAGCGTCCGCCCGGGACAGGAATATGGCTACACCTTC.

The chain uses TRBV2 and TRBJ1-4, with D perhaps TRBD1 (6 bases). From germline, CDR1 is SNHLY and CDR2 FYNNEI. Between the trimmed V and J ends, which lost 7 bases and 6 bases, there was a span of 12 bases. The CDR3 is 13 amino acids. This CDR3 reads CASKARGDEKLFF. CDR3 DNA sequence: TGTGCCAGCAAGGCCAGGGGAGATGAAAAACTGTTTTTT. Using reference TRBV2 and TRBJ1-4 for the parts outside the CDR3, the full variable domain is EPEVTQTPSHQVTQMGQEVILRCVPISNHLYFYWYRQILGQKVEFLVSFYNNEISEKSEIFDDQFSVERPDGSNFTLKIRSTKLEDSAMYFCASKARGDEKLFFGSGTQLSVL.

This clone has only a few counts. The chain carries TRBV5-1 and TRBJ2-3, with unresolved D. The CDR3 spans 13 residues. Germline V gives CDR1 SGHRS, CDR2 YFSETQ. Trimming left V 1 base short and J 0 bases short, with 3 bases between. CDR3 coding DNA: TGCGCCAGCAGCTTGCCTAGCACAGATACGCAGTATTTT. Translation gives CASSLPSTDTQYF.

A few counts support this clone. CDR3 DNA: TGTGCCAGCAGCGTATCAGGGCCCGATACGCAGTATTTT. This translates into CASSVSGPDTQYF. The rearrangement links TRBV9 to TRBJ2-3; TRBD1 might be the D (5 bases). The germline V and J ends were trimmed by 1 base and 6 bases, with 9 bases remaining between them. CDR1 is SGDLS and CDR2 is YYNGEE in the germline V gene. This CDR3 is built from 13 residues.

The V and J genes are TRBV28 and TRBJ1-4, with D possibly being TRBD1 (5 bases). This CDR3 comprises 15 residues. V was clipped by 2 bases and J by 5 bases, with 12 bases between them. From germline, CDR1 is MDHEN and CDR2 SYDVKM. In DNA, the CDR3 is TGTGCCAGCAGTTTACTGGGACTGAAGAATGAAAAACTGTTTTTT. Its protein product is CASSLLGLKNEKLFF. Full variable domain (missing parts from reference TRBV28 and TRBJ1-4): DVKVTQSSRYLVKRTGEKVFLECVQDMDHENMFWYRQDPGLGLRLIYFSYDVKMKEKGDIPEGYSVSREKKERFSLILESASTNQTSMYLCASSLLGLKNEKLFFGSGTQLSVL.

The chain has TRBV30 and TRBJ2-7; D perhaps matches TRBD2 (6 bases). The CDR3 covers 14 residues. Trimming removed 3 bases at V and 2 bases at J, with 14 bases between. Germline V gives CDR1 GTSNPN, CDR2 SVGIG (reference sequence). The CDR3 region is CAWSPGTVTYEQYF. Here the CDR3 DNA reads TGTGCCTGGAGCCCCGGGACTGTAACCTACGAGCAGTACTTC. Full variable domain (remainder filled in from reference TRBV30 and TRBJ2-7): SQTIHQWPATLVQPVGSPLSLECTVEGTSNPNLYWYRQAAGRGLQLLFYSVGIGQISSEVPQNLSASRPQDRQFILSSKKLLLSDSGFYLCAWSPGTVTYEQYFGPGTRLTVT.

This clone has a handful of counts. V and J are TRBV7-2 and TRBJ2-1; D is perhaps TRBD1 (5 bases). This CDR3 is built from 15 residues. Germline V gene sequence: CDR1 SGHTA, CDR2 FQGNSA. With 1 base removed from V and 8 bases from J, the gap between germline ends came to 15 bases. The CDR3 DNA reads TGTGCCAGCAGCTTAGAAAGGGGCCGAGATCATGAGCAGTTCTTC. Protein sequence: CASSLERGRDHEQFF.

V usage is TRBV7-3 and J usage is TRBJ2-6; D call uncertain. The CDR3 contains 15 residues. V was clipped by 3 bases and J by 1 base, with 7 bases between them. Germline lookup yields CDR1 SGHTA and CDR2 FQGTGA. The chain's CDR3 is CASSFAASGANVLTF. The CDR3 nucleotides are TGTGCCAGCAGCTTCGCGGCGTCTGGGGCCAACGTCCTGACTTTC.

This clone was counted a few times. This sequence joins TRBV4-1 and TRBJ2-1; 8 bases are a match to TRBD2. CDR3 length: 15 residues. V shed 1 base and J 5 bases; nucleotides not matched to a gene: 4. Germline V gene lookup returns CDR1 MGHRA and CDR2 YSYEKL. CDR3 bases: TGCGCCAGCAGCCAAGTAACTAGCGGAAACAATGAGCAGTTCTTC. Translating it yields CASSQVTSGNNEQFF.

The chain uses TRBV7-6 and TRBJ2-1; D call uncertain. The CDR3 spans 12 residues. The germline V and J ends were trimmed by 5 bases and 6 bases, with 8 bases remaining between them. Germline lookup yields CDR1 SGHVS and CDR2 FNYEAQ. CDR3 bases: TGTGCCAGCAGCACTATAGCCAATGAGCAGTTCTTC. Translated: CASSTIANEQFF.